Each of the 6 T cell receptor beta chains below was sequenced from the same sample in a study of beta chain features in type 1 diabetes. Study outcomes and limitations: Across all four CD4+ subsets, people with type 1 diabetes showed modestly shorter TCRB CDR3s.

What these receptors recognize is not known. As every portion of the isolated RNA was reverse transcribed, the sequencing read expressed TCRB transcripts. Profiled with immunoSEQ multiplex PCR; TCRdb holds only in-frame clones, not every one. The sample has some 700,000 clones, 13% seen once. The sequencing input was naive CD4+ T cells from blood. These receptors all come from a man aged 18 to 30 with type 1 diabetes.

This clone was detected a few times. The gene calls are TRBV7-7 and TRBJ2-7; TRBD1 matches 8 bases. Looked up from germline, CDR1 is SSHAT and CDR2 is FNYEAQ (reference sequence). The ends lost 5 bases at V and 3 bases at J; junction bases unmatched: 9. CDR3 size: 15 residues. The CDR3 loop reads CASSRESGGYYEQYF. The DNA for the CDR3 is TGTGCCAGCAGCCGGGAATCAGGGGGCTACTACGAGCAGTACTTC.

The chain uses TRBV15 and TRBJ2-1, with 7 bases identical to TRBD2. Germline assignment: CDR1 LNHNV and CDR2 YYDKDF (reference sequence). The CDR3 totals 17 residues. The V and J ends lost 3 bases and 4 bases, in that order; junction bases with no gene match: 12. The CDR3: CATSRGGSGIPYNEQFF. In DNA, the CDR3 is TGTGCCACCAGCAGGGGCGGGAGCGGGATCCCATACAATGAGCAGTTCTTC.

This clone occurred a few times. This chain links TRBV6-1 with TRBJ1-5; 8 bases map to TRBD1. The germline V gene encodes CDR1 MNHNS and CDR2 SASEGT. The V and J ends lost 4 bases and 3 bases, in that order; junction bases with no gene match: 5. This CDR3 region has 15 residues. This CDR3 reads CASSGTGWDNQPQHF. The CDR3 DNA sequence: TGTGCCAGCAGTGGGACAGGGTGGGACAATCAGCCCCAGCATTTT.

This clone was seen a few times. This chain uses TRBV6-5 with TRBJ2-7; weak D call: TRBD1 (6 bases). The CDR3 covers 14 residues. V dropped 5 bases and J dropped 7 bases, with 18 bases sitting between them. Per the germline V gene, CDR1 is MNHEY and CDR2 is SVGAGI. As DNA, the CDR3 is TGTGCCAGCAGTCCAGGGAACAGGGTCGGAGAGCAGTACTTC. Residues: CASSPGNRVGEQYF.

The sample holds a few counts of this clone. The chain has TRBV2 and TRBJ1-6; D is perhaps TRBD1 (6 bases). CDR1 is SNHLY, CDR2 FYNNEI, per germline. Between the trimmed V and J ends, which lost 5 bases and 7 bases, there was a span of 15 bases. The CDR3 totals 15 residues. CDR3 residues: CASSISLQGNSPLHF. For the CDR3, the DNA is TGTGCCAGCAGTATCTCCCTCCAGGGGAATTCACCCCTCCACTTT. Variable domain in full (rest from reference TRBV2 and TRBJ1-6): EPEVTQTPSHQVTQMGQEVILRCVPISNHLYFYWYRQILGQKVEFLVSFYNNEISEKSEIFDDQFSVERPDGSNFTLKIRSTKLEDSAMYFCASSISLQGNSPLHFGNGTRLTVT.

This chain uses TRBV5-6 with TRBJ2-3; the D gene is possibly TRBD1 (5 bases). Trimming removed 2 bases at V and 0 bases at J, with 10 bases between. This CDR3 comprises 15 residues. CDR1 and CDR2 from the germline V gene are SGHDT and YYEEEE. The CDR3: CASSFLGPSTDTQYF. The CDR3 DNA reads TGTGCCAGCAGCTTCCTGGGGCCCAGCACAGATACGCAGTATTTT.